This is a list of T cell receptor beta chains from one sample in a study of post-analysis software for immune sequencing data. TCRdb re-derived calls from the PCR reads in MiXCR, one entry per CDR3 protein. The sample records roughly 600,000 distinct CDR3 sequences, about 40% being singletons. Sequenced input: blood. The source of these receptors is a girl between 5 and 17 years old with multiple sclerosis. The CDR3 runs from the conserved cysteine through the conserved F or W. A D gene is named only where the DNA matches it firmly. Rows may omit the clone size; those that give it use once, few, many or a size class.

TRBV5-6	TRBD2	TRBJ2-7	.	TGTGCCAGCAGCCCCCCACTAGCGGGACCCTACGAGCAGTACTTC	CASSPPLAGPYEQYF
TRBV10-3	.	TRBJ2-7	.	TGTGCCATCAGTGAGTCGTCTACAAGGTCATTCTCCTACGAGCAGTACTTC	CAISESSTRSFSYEQYF
TRBV12-3/TRBV12-4	.	TRBJ2-1	.	TGTGCCAGCGGAGTATCCGGTGAGCAGTTCTTC	CASGVSGEQFF
TRBV6-5	.	TRBJ2-7	few	TGTGCCAGCAGTTACGCGGCGGACTCATCCTACGAGCAGTACTTC	CASSYAADSSYEQYF
TRBV5-1	TRBD2	TRBJ2-7	.	TGCGCCAGCAGCTCGGGACTAGCGGGAGTACCGTACGAGCAGTACTTC	CASSSGLAGVPYEQYF
TRBV7-9	TRBD2	TRBJ2-3	.	TGTGCCAGCAGCCGAGCCGGGACTAGCAGAGATACGCAGTATTTT	CASSRAGTSRDTQYF
TRBV5-4	.	TRBJ2-7	.	TGTGCCAGCAGCCCGCAAAGCTCCTACGAGCAGTACTTC	CASSPQSSYEQYF
TRBV5-1	TRBD1	TRBJ2-7	.	TGCGCCAGCTCCGGGACAGGATCCTACGAGCAGTACTTC	CASSGTGSYEQYF
TRBV4-1	.	TRBJ2-4	few	TGCGCCAGCAGCCAAGAATCCGGAGAGACCAAAAACATTCAGTACTTC	CASSQESGETKNIQYF
TRBV6-1	TRBD1	TRBJ2-3	.	TGTGCCAGCATGCCGGGACAGGGGGCCACAGATACGCAGTATTTT	CASMPGQGATDTQYF
TRBV10-3	TRBD2	TRBJ2-4	few	TGTGCCATCAGTGAGTTGTTGGCTAGCGGGAAAGGCGGAAACATTCAGTACTTC	CAISELLASGKGGNIQYF
TRBV5-1	.	TRBJ1-2	.	TGCGCCAGCAGCCCGGGGGACTATGGCTACACCTTC	CASSPGDYGYTF
TRBV5-1	TRBD1	TRBJ1-2	.	TGCGCCAGCAGCCCCGACAGGGCCGGGGGCTATGGCTACACCTTC	CASSPDRAGGYGYTF
TRBV20-1	TRBD2	TRBJ2-5	.	TGCAGTGCTAGAGATCTTAGCGGGGGGGGCAAAGAGACCCAGTACTTC	CSARDLSGGGKETQYF
TRBV21-1	.	TRBJ1-5	.	TGTGAAAAGGATAATCAGCCCCAGCATTTT	CEKDNQPQHF
TRBV20-1	.	TRBJ1-1	.	TGCAGTGCTTGGACAGAGGTCCCTGAAGCTTTCTTT	CSAWTEVPEAFF
TRBV12-3/TRBV12-4	.	TRBJ2-5	.	TGTGCCAGCAGTTTACGAAATGGAGAGACCCAGTACTTC	CASSLRNGETQYF
TRBV12-3/TRBV12-4	.	TRBJ1-4	.	TGTGCCAGCAGTCGGGACGGAGGAGGTTATGAAAAACTGTTTTTT	CASSRDGGGYEKLFF
TRBV4-1	TRBD1	TRBJ1-2	.	TGCGCCAGCAGCCAATCGGGACAGGGGCTCTATGGCTACACCTTC	CASSQSGQGLYGYTF
TRBV12-3/TRBV12-4	TRBD1	TRBJ2-7	.	TGTGCCAGCAGTGACAGGGGGGATTCCTACGAGCAGTACTTC	CASSDRGDSYEQYF
TRBV6-6	TRBD1	TRBJ2-1	.	TGTGCCAGCAGTTACTCGAGGCTGGACAGGGGAAATGAGCAGTTCTTC	CASSYSRLDRGNEQFF
TRBV4-1	.	TRBJ2-3	.	TGCGCCAGCAGCCAAGACAGCGGCGGCAGGGGAGGCACAGATACGCAGTATTTT	CASSQDSGGRGGTDTQYF
TRBV5-1	TRBD2	TRBJ2-1	.	TGCGCTAGCAGCTCTCCCGGGACTAGCGGCCCCTACAATGAGCAGTTCTTC	CASSSPGTSGPYNEQFF
TRBV5-1	.	TRBJ2-7	.	TGCGCCAGCAGCTCCGGACAGCTAGGTGGGGAGCAGTACTTC	CASSSGQLGGEQYF
TRBV28	TRBD1	TRBJ1-5	.	TGTGCCAGCAGTTTATTGACAGGGGATAGCAATCAGCCCCAGCATTTT	CASSLLTGDSNQPQHF
TRBV7-9	TRBD1	TRBJ1-4	few	TGTGCCAGCAGCGGAGGACAGGGGGATGAAAAACTGTTTTTT	CASSGGQGDEKLFF
TRBV5-8	TRBD1	TRBJ2-3	.	TGTGCCAGCAGCTGGGGGACAGGGGAAACAGATACGCAGTATTTT	CASSWGTGETDTQYF
TRBV7-6	.	TRBJ2-3	.	TGTGCCAGCAACTTAAGAGGGGGGGATACAGATACGCAGTATTTT	CASNLRGGDTDTQYF
TRBV7-9	.	TRBJ1-2	few	TGTGCCAGCAGCTCCAATGGTCTGCTGGTAGGGGGGACAAACTATGGCTACACCTTC	CASSSNGLLVGGTNYGYTF
TRBV12-3/TRBV12-4	.	TRBJ2-1	once	TGTGCCAGCAGCCAACGGTACGATGAGCAGTTCTTC	CASSQRYDEQFF
TRBV20-1	TRBD2	TRBJ2-7	few	TGCAGTGCTCGAGAACCCCTCGGGACTAGCATCTACGAGCAGTACTTC	CSAREPLGTSIYEQYF